This entry lists 21 T cell receptor beta chains sequenced from one sample in a study of blood T cell repertoires in COVID-19. Here immunoSEQ multiplex PCR was the method, and the copy in TCRdb shows in-frame clones only, minus some. The repertoire holds approximately 99,000 clones, with about 90% as singletons. The sequencing input was peripheral blood. Receptor source: a human donor in a cohort sampled during active COVID-19.

The J gene is TRBJ2-3, the V gene TRBV7-2; D ambiguous. V lost 6 bases, J lost 1 base, and 11 bases lay in between. Per the germline V gene, CDR1 is SGHTA and CDR2 is FQGNSA. This CDR3 is built from 14 residues. The CDR3 is CASRRRAGTDTQYF. For the CDR3, the DNA is TGTGCCAGCAGGAGGAGAGCAGGCACAGATACGCAGTATTTT.

J is TRBJ1-1 and V is TRBV24-1; 8 bases are a match to TRBD1. The germline V gene encodes CDR1 KGHDR and CDR2 SFDVKD. CDR3 length equals 14 residues. The J segment lost 5 bases and the V segment lost 5 bases, leaving 6 bases of the junction unmatched. CDR3 coding DNA: TGTGCCACCAGTGGAGGACAGGGTGGGACTGAAGCTTTCTTT. It is translated as CATSGGQGGTEAFF.

The rearrangement joins TRBV6-5 to TRBJ2-5; 9 bases fit TRBD1. Germline CDR1 is MNHEY and CDR2 is SVGAGI. The CDR3 runs to 12 residues. Trimming removed 6 bases from V and 14 bases from J; junction bases left unmatched: 10. The CDR3 protein is CASRGQGQTLYF. In DNA form, the CDR3 reads TGTGCCAGCAGGGGACAGGGCCAAACCCTTTACTTC.

The chain joins TRBV7-9 to TRBJ1-6; the D is unclear. Germline V gives CDR1 SEHNR, CDR2 FQNEAQ (reference sequence). Trimming pared 5 bases from V and 8 bases from J, leaving 10 bases between. The CDR3 extends over 13 amino acids. CDR3: CASSLRWDSPLHF. DNA for the CDR3: TGTGCCAGCAGCCTGAGGTGGGATTCACCCCTCCACTTT. Combining the CDR3 with reference TRBV7-9 and TRBJ1-6 gives the whole variable domain DTGVSQNPRHKITKRGQNVTFRCDPISEHNRLYWYRQTLGQGPEFLTYFQNEAQLEKSRLLSDRFSAERPKGSFSTLEIQRTEQGDSAMYLCASSLRWDSPLHFGNGTRLTVT.

The chain uses TRBV5-1 and TRBJ1-3; no firm D call. In germline, CDR1 is SGHRS, CDR2 YFSETQ. CDR3 size: 15 residues. The germline V and J ends were trimmed by 0 bases and 2 bases, with 9 bases remaining between them. CDR3 DNA sequence: TGCGCCAGCAGCTTGGACCCGGGAGCTGGAAACACCATATATTTT. Translated: CASSLDPGAGNTIYF.

The V and J genes are TRBV28 and TRBJ1-5; D is undetermined. CDR3 length equals 14 residues. V lost 5 bases and J lost 4, with 12 bases in between. Germline V gene sequence: CDR1 MDHEN, CDR2 SYDVKM. The CDR3 sequence is CASSPLGGNQPQHF. The CDR3 DNA reads as TGTGCCAGCAGTCCCCTTGGAGGGAATCAGCCCCAGCATTTT. The complete variable domain, with remaining parts taken from reference TRBV28 and TRBJ1-5, reads DVKVTQSSRYLVKRTGEKVFLECVQDMDHENMFWYRQDPGLGLRLIYFSYDVKMKEKGDIPEGYSVSREKKERFSLILESASTNQTSMYLCASSPLGGNQPQHFGDGTRLSIL.

The gene calls are TRBV4-2 and TRBJ2-1; TRBD2 might be the D (6 bases). CDR3 length: 13 residues. The V and J ends lost 1 base and 7 bases respectively, with 8 bases between them. Germline V lookup: CDR1 LGHNA, CDR2 YNFKEQ. The CDR3 here is CASSQVEGNEQFF. CDR3 bases: TGTGCCAGCAGCCAAGTGGAGGGTAATGAGCAGTTCTTC.

This clone was detected only once. The chain employs TRBV2 and TRBJ1-4; 8 bases are a match to TRBD1. J lost 7 bases, V lost 7 bases, and 5 bases had no gene match. This CDR3 contains 13 residues. Germline loops: CDR1 SNHLY, CDR2 FYNNEI. The CDR3 DNA sequence: TGTGCCAGCACTCGACAGGGGAGTGAAAAACTGTTTTTT. Translating it yields CASTRQGSEKLFF.

The chain has TRBV7-8 and TRBJ2-1, with 8 bases aligning to TRBD1. The CDR3 totals 15 residues. V dropped 6 bases and J dropped 2; count of bases not matched to a gene: 6. Germline values: CDR1 SGHVS, CDR2 FQNEAQ. The CDR3 coding sequence is TGTGCCAGCAGTGTAGGACAGGGAACCTACAATGAGCAGTTCTTC. It translates to CASSVGQGTYNEQFF.

The chain links TRBV28 to TRBJ1-4; tentatively, D is TRBD1 (5 bases). The germline V gene has CDR1 MDHEN and CDR2 SYDVKM. V was trimmed by 9 bases and J by 4 bases, leaving 12 bases between them. The CDR3 covers 13 residues. CDR3 DNA sequence: TGTGCCAGTACAGGCATTGATAATGAAAAACTGTTTTTT. This translates into CASTGIDNEKLFF.

This clone appeared once. The chain couples TRBV19 to TRBJ2-1; possible D gene TRBD1, 6 bases. There are 16 residues in the CDR3. Germline CDR1 LNHDA, CDR2 SQIVND (reference sequence). V shed 6 bases and J shed 0 bases, with 15 bases lying between them. This CDR3 reads CASRDLGAGSYNEQFF. CDR3 bases: TGTGCCAGTAGGGACCTGGGGGCGGGCTCCTACAATGAGCAGTTCTTC.

The chain uses TRBV6-4 and TRBJ2-2; TRBD1 matches at 7 bases. CDR1 MRHNA and CDR2 SNTAGT come from the germline V gene. There are 17 residues in the CDR3. V was clipped by 0 bases and J by 0 bases; unmatched bases: 4. CDR3 DNA: TGTGCCAGCAGTGACTCCCCACAGGGGTCGAACACCGGGGAGCTGTTTTTT. Encoded protein: CASSDSPQGSNTGELFF.

This sequence joins TRBV3-1 (or the pseudogene TRBV3-2) and TRBJ2-1, with 12 bases matching TRBD2. J was trimmed by 7 bases and V by 4 bases; bases with no gene match: 8. The CDR3 consists of 16 residues. CDR1 and CDR2 from the germline V gene are LGHDT and YNNKEL (reference sequence). The DNA for the CDR3 is TGTGCCAGCAGCCCCCGACTAGCGGGAGTGTTGAATGAGCAGTTCTTC. Translated, it gives CASSPRLAGVLNEQFF.

V and J are TRBV28 and TRBJ2-7, with TRBD1 matching over 8 bases. V was clipped by 4 bases and J by 2 bases; unmatched bases: 7. The CDR3 consists of 15 residues. CDR1 MDHEN and CDR2 SYDVKM come from the germline V gene. CDR3 bases: TGTGCCAGCAGTTCTCCCGGGACAGGTACCTACGAGCAGTACTTC. Its protein product is CASSSPGTGTYEQYF.

The chain has TRBV7-2 and TRBJ2-7; 10 bases agree with TRBD1. Per the germline V gene, CDR1 is SGHTA and CDR2 is FQGNSA. The J segment lost 6 bases and the V segment lost 4 bases, leaving 3 bases of the junction unmatched. The CDR3 has 13 residues. The DNA of the CDR3 is TGTGCCAGCAGCTGGGACAGGGGCCGCGAGCAGTACTTC. It translates to CASSWDRGREQYF.

The chain employs TRBV19 and TRBJ1-1; a weak D match, TRBD1 (5 bases). The CDR3 is made up of 15 amino acids. The germline gives CDR1 LNHDA, CDR2 SQIVND (reference sequence). The V end lost 7 bases, the J end lost 3 bases, and 18 bases lay between the germline ends. CDR3 protein: CASTPFGPRDTEAFF. As DNA, the CDR3 is TGTGCCAGTACCCCCTTTGGACCCAGGGACACTGAAGCTTTCTTT.

The chain combines TRBV7-8 with TRBJ2-5; D is perhaps TRBD2 (6 bases). The ends were cut back, 5 bases at V and 3 bases at J, with 13 bases in the middle. In germline, CDR1 is SGHVS, CDR2 FQNEAQ. This CDR3 is 14 amino acids long. The CDR3: CASSPRLGKETQYF. DNA of the CDR3: TGTGCCAGCAGCCCGAGACTAGGGAAAGAGACCCAGTACTTC.

The rearrangement uses TRBV24-1 and TRBJ2-7; D remains unclear. The CDR3 is 14 amino acids. CDR1 is KGHDR and CDR2 is SFDVKD in the germline V gene. Trimming left V 4 bases short and J 9 bases short, with 18 bases between. CDR3 protein: CATSDPASGSGQYF. The DNA of the CDR3 is TGTGCCACCAGTGACCCCGCCTCCGGGTCCGGGCAGTACTTC.

This clone was counted once. This CDR3 reads CASSLGDTEEETQYF. Here the CDR3 DNA reads TGCGCCAGCAGCTTAGGGGACACCGAGGAAGAGACCCAGTACTTC. The chain recombines TRBV5-1 with TRBJ2-5, with D maybe TRBD1 (6 bases). Trimming left V 2 bases short and J 3 bases short, with 14 bases between. The CDR3 sequence is 15 residues long. Germline loops: CDR1 SGHRS, CDR2 YFSETQ.

This sequence joins TRBV11-3 and TRBJ2-2; perhaps TRBD2 as D (6 bases). Per germline, CDR1 SGHNT and CDR2 YENEEA. The CDR3 extends over 15 amino acids. Trimming removed 5 bases from V and 0 bases from J, with 10 bases in between. The CDR3 nucleotides are TGTGCCAGCAGCCTTAGCGGCTCGAACACCGGGGAGCTGTTTTTT. Its translation is CASSLSGSNTGELFF.

The J gene is TRBJ2-2, the V gene TRBV6-5, with D unresolved. From germline, CDR1 is MNHEY and CDR2 SVGAGI. Trimming took off 9 bases at V and 1 base at J, with 12 bases between the two ends. The CDR3 loop spans 14 amino acids. The CDR3 region has the DNA TGTGCCAGTGCTGATACACGGAACACCGGGGAGCTGTTTTTT. It is translated as CASADTRNTGELFF.